The rows below give T cell receptor beta chains drawn from one sample of a study of shared clonotypes between healthy human individuals. TCRdb keeps only in-frame clones here, not all; method: immunoSEQ multiplex PCR. The sample consists of around 2,000,000 clones, just under 95% of them appearing once. The specimen sequenced was naive CD8+ T cells sorted from blood. The source is a young man in good health. Both conserved end residues are part of each CDR3.

V gene: TRBV5-5
J gene: TRBJ2-3
CDR3 protein: CASSLWAGTDTQYF

V gene: TRBV6-1
J gene: TRBJ1-1
CDR3 protein: CASSEARGLGSIEAFF

V gene: TRBV27
J gene: TRBJ2-5
CDR3 protein: CASSYGTSGETQYF

V gene: TRBV11-2
J gene: TRBJ2-5
CDR3 protein: CASSTGLAGETQYF

V gene: TRBV4-1
J gene: TRBJ1-1
CDR3 protein: CASSRGGSSNTEAFF

V gene: TRBV7-9
J gene: TRBJ2-6
CDR3 protein: CASSSTVSGANVLTF

V gene: TRBV2
J gene: TRBJ1-6
CDR3 protein: CASSEVGMGTYNSPLHF

V gene: TRBV7-3
J gene: TRBJ1-1
CDR3 protein: CASSLTAMNTEAFF

V gene: TRBV27
J gene: NA
CDR3 protein: CASSSGTTYPYEQYF

V gene: TRBV30
J gene: TRBJ1-5
CDR3 protein: CAWMWHQPQHF

V gene: TRBV5-6
J gene: TRBJ1-1
CDR3 protein: CASSLRQGIAEAFF

V gene: TRBV7-9
J gene: TRBJ2-7
CDR3 protein: CASSHTSYEQYF

V gene: TRBV7-9
J gene: TRBJ1-1
CDR3 protein: CASSLGVEAFF

V gene: TRBV4-3
J gene: TRBJ2-1
CDR3 protein: CASSQGTGRSNEQFF

V gene: TRBV10-3
J gene: TRBJ1-1
CDR3 protein: CAIRDLGGEAFF

V gene: TRBV27
J gene: TRBJ2-2
CDR3 protein: CASSFSRLGTGELFF

V gene: TRBV27
J gene: TRBJ2-5
CDR3 protein: CASSNLGRERQETQYF

V gene: TRBV7-9
J gene: TRBJ2-3
CDR3 protein: CASSSHADTQYF

V gene: TRBV9
J gene: TRBJ2-5
CDR3 protein: CASSVEPERQGEQETQYF

V gene: TRBV27
J gene: TRBJ2-1
CDR3 protein: CASSFLAGRTYNEQFF

V gene: TRBV10-1
J gene: TRBJ2-7
CDR3 protein: CASSPGTGEQYF

V gene: TRBV4-1
J gene: TRBJ2-7
CDR3 protein: CASSQEEAGAAYEQYF

V gene: TRBV6-1
J gene: TRBJ1-2
CDR3 protein: CASSEPSGYGYTF

V gene: TRBV4-3
J gene: TRBJ2-2
CDR3 protein: CASSQDPAQGAGGELFF

V gene: TRBV5-1
J gene: TRBJ2-2
CDR3 protein: CASSWTGTDTGELFF

V gene: TRBV30
J gene: TRBJ2-3
CDR3 protein: CAWSVQGATDTQYF

V gene: TRBV6-1
J gene: TRBJ2-3
CDR3 protein: CASSDWTSGSATDTQYF

V gene: TRBV10-1
J gene: TRBJ2-7
CDR3 protein: CASSGGGRPYEQYF

V gene: TRBV6-6
J gene: TRBJ2-5
CDR3 protein: CASSLETAALETQYF

V gene: TRBV4-3
J gene: TRBJ2-5
CDR3 protein: CASSHYLGGETQYF

V gene: TRBV7-9
J gene: TRBJ1-5
CDR3 protein: CASSHSNQPQHF

V gene: TRBV7-6
J gene: TRBJ2-2
CDR3 protein: CASALTGEAGELFF

V gene: TRBV4-1
J gene: TRBJ2-1
CDR3 protein: CASSRESQGTSRHEQFF

V gene: TRBV6-6
J gene: TRBJ2-5
CDR3 protein: CASRHGETQYF

V gene: TRBV9
J gene: TRBJ2-5
CDR3 protein: CASSGGTSGKETQYF

V gene: TRBV13
J gene: TRBJ2-7
CDR3 protein: CASTADRVWHEQYF

V gene: TRBV7-3
J gene: TRBJ2-1
CDR3 protein: CASSFRLGTYNEQFF

V gene: TRBV18
J gene: TRBJ2-7
CDR3 protein: CASSLTEEQYF

V gene: TRBV4-1
J gene: TRBJ1-2
CDR3 protein: CASSRTGDYGYTF

V gene: TRBV7-9
J gene: TRBJ1-4
CDR3 protein: CASSSPGDPSFF

V gene: TRBV9
J gene: TRBJ2-7
CDR3 protein: CASSVGTSGSYEQYF

V gene: TRBV15
J gene: TRBJ2-2
CDR3 protein: CATSSRGQGRDGELFF

V gene: TRBV9
J gene: TRBJ2-5
CDR3 protein: CASSEGDSGSAETQYF

V gene: TRBV7-8
J gene: TRBJ2-7
CDR3 protein: CASSPTDPYEQYF

V gene: TRBV5-1
J gene: TRBJ1-4
CDR3 protein: CASSSRQGTNEKLFF

V gene: TRBV18
J gene: TRBJ2-1
CDR3 protein: CASSRGTGKDNEQFF

V gene: TRBV28
J gene: TRBJ1-1
CDR3 protein: CASSLANGQEAFF

V gene: TRBV27
J gene: TRBJ1-1
CDR3 protein: CASSSTGFLEAFF

V gene: TRBV28
J gene: TRBJ2-5
CDR3 protein: CASRRTIEETQYF

V gene: TRBV27
J gene: TRBJ2-6
CDR3 protein: CASSLSRTGSGANVLTF

V gene: TRBV4-1
J gene: TRBJ1-1
CDR3 protein: CASSSPGPEAFF

V gene: TRBV6-5
J gene: TRBJ2-2
CDR3 protein: CASSYSAGEYTGELFF

V gene: TRBV29-1
J gene: TRBJ2-7
CDR3 protein: CSVGFDGDHPEQYF